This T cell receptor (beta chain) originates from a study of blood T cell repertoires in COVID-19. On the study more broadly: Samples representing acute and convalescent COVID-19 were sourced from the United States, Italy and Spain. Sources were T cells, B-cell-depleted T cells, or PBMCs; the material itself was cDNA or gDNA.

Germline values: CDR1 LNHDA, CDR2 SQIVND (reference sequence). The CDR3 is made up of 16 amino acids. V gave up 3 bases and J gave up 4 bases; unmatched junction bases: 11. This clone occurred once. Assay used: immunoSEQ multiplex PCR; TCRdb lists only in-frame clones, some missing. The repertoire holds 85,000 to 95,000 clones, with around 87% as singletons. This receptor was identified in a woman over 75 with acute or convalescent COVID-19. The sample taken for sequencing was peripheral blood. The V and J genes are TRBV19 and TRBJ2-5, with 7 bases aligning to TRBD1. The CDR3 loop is CASSIPGQATGETQYF. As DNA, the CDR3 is TGTGCCAGTAGTATCCCCGGACAGGCCACGGGAGAGACCCAGTACTTC. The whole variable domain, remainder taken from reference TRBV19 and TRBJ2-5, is DGGITQSPKYLFRKEGQNVTLSCEQNLNHDAMYWYRQDPGQGLRLIYYSQIVNDFQKGDIAEGYSVSREKKESFPLTVTSAQKNPTAFYLCASSIPGQATGETQYFGPGTRLLVL.